These 3 T cell receptor beta chains originate from one sample sequenced in a study of T cell clonality in common variable immunodeficiency (dated by TCRdb to between 2014 and 2016). Study-level results and caveats: Fewer deletions and N-nucleotide insertions were reportedly observed in CVID TCRbeta sequences, and highly modified clones with 13 or more V deletions were reportedly absent from CVID TCRbeta sequences.

Library method: the immunoSEQ multiplex PCR assay. Entries here come from immuneACCESS through TCRdb and include only in-frame sequences with V and J called. Some clones fail to appear in such tables; in the studies checked, an unresolved V gene covers under half of the shortfall, and the cause of the remainder is unknown. In this sample the table shows about 9,200 clones, and no singletons are among them. About 4.4% of the sample is taken by the ten largest. Antigen specificity for these receptors is unknown. The sequenced sample consisted of peripheral blood mononuclear cells. The source of these receptors is a human donor with common variable immunodeficiency.

This clone was counted ten times or more. The sequence runs out 3 residues before the end of the CDR3; the remainder is reconstructed from the germline J gene. The rearrangement links TRBV19 to TRBJ1-2, with D possibly being TRBD1 (6 bases). Trimming took off 7 bases at V and 2 bases at J, with 14 bases between the two ends. The germline V gene encodes CDR1 LNHDA and CDR2 SQIVND (reference sequence). The CDR3 has 14 residues. The sequenced CDR3 bases are TGTGCCAGTACCCCCGGACAGACCAACTATGGC. Protein product: CASTPGQTNYG. In full, the CDR3 is CASTPGQTNYGYTF.

In its sample, this clone was seen many times. The CDR3 end is not reached by the read, which stops 3 residues before it; the germline J gene fills it in. V gene TRBV5-1 combines with J gene TRBJ2-1, with D possibly TRBD1 on 5 matching bases. The CDR3 length is 15 residues. With 4 bases removed from V and 6 bases from J, the gap between germline ends came to 17 bases. CDR1 is SGHRS and CDR2 is YFSETQ in the germline V gene. CDR3 bases read: TGCGCCAGCAGCCAGGAAGGGCGGACATCCAATGAG. It codes for CASSQEGRTSNE. In full, the CDR3 is CASSQEGRTSNEQFF.

This clone was seen at least ten times. Read data end 3 residues before the CDR3 end; the end is taken from the germline J gene. V is TRBV9 and J is TRBJ2-3; TRBD1 matches at 8 bases. Germline V gene lookup returns CDR1 SGDLS and CDR2 YYNGEE. The CDR3 sequence is 14 residues long. J was trimmed by 6 bases and V by 3 bases; bases with no gene match: 6. CDR3 bases read: TGTGCCAGCAGCGCGGGACAGGTACCCGATACG. Protein: CASSAGQVPDT. The CDR3 in its entirety is CASSAGQVPDTQYF.